This T cell receptor beta chain was sequenced in a study of spatial heterogeneity in lung cancer. The time point here: sample taken at primary tumor resection. TCRdb fed the 5' RACE reads into MiXCR, producing one record per CDR3 protein. The sample lists about 4,000 distinct CDR3 sequences, 8.8% occurring once. Germline V gives CDR1 GTSNPN, CDR2 SVGIG (reference sequence). The CDR3 sequence is 16 residues long. Trimming removed 6 bases from V and 0 bases from J; junction bases left unmatched: 4. This clonotype was recorded at least ten times. The receptor was derived from a female donor with early-stage non-small cell lung cancer. This chain uses TRBV30 with TRBJ2-6; TRBD2 matches 11 bases. The sequencing here drew on normal lung tissue next to the tumor, taken at surgery. CDR3 nucleotide sequence: TGTGCCTGCGGACTAGCGGGCCTCTCTGGGGCCAACGTCCTGACTTTC. Translated, it gives CACGLAGLSGANVLTF.